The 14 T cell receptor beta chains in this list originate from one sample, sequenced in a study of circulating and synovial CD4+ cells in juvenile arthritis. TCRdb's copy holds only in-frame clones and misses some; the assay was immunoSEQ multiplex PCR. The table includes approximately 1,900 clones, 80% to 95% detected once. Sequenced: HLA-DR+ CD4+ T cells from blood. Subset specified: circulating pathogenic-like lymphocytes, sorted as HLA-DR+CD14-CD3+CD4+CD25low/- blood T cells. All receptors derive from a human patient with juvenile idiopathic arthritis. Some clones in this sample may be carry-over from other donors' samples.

The CDR3 reads CASSISGGTGELFF. In DNA, the CDR3 is TGTGCCAGTAGTATATCAGGGGGGACCGGGGAGCTGTTTTTT. The V call is TRBV19, the J call TRBJ2-2; a weak D match, TRBD1 (7 bases). Germline-derived CDR1 and CDR2 are LNHDA and SQIVND (reference sequence). This CDR3 contains 14 residues. V lost 2 bases and J lost 5, with 9 bases in between.

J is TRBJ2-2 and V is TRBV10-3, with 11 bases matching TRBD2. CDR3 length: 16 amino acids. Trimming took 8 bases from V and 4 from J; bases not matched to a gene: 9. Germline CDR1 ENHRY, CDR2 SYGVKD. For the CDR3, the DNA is TGTGCCATCGGCCTACTAGCGGGAGACGTCACCGGGGAGCTGTTTTTT. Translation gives CAIGLLAGDVTGELFF.

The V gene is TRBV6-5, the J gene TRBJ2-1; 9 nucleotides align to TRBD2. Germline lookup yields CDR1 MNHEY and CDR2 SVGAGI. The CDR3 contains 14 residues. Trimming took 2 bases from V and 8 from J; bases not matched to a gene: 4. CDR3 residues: CASSYLAGGHEQFF. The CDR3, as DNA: TGTGCCAGCAGTTACCTGGCGGGGGGGCATGAGCAGTTCTTC.

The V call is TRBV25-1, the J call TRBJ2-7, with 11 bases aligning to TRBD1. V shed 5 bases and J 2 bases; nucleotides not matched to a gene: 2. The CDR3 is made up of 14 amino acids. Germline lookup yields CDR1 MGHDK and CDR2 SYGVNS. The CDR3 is CASSRGQGAYEQYF. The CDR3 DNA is TGTGCCAGCAGTAGGGGACAGGGGGCCTACGAGCAGTACTTC.

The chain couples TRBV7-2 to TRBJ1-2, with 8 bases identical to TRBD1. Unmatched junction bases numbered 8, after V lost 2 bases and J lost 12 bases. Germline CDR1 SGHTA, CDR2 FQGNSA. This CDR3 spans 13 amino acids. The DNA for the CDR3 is TGTGCCAGCAGCTTATTCACAGGGGGGAAGCACACCTTC. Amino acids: CASSLFTGGKHTF.

DNA of the CDR3: TGTGCCAGCAGTACGACAGGGGGCAGCAATCAGCCCCAGCATTTT. The encoded protein is CASSTTGGSNQPQHF. V usage is TRBV2 and J usage is TRBJ1-5; 10 nucleotides align to TRBD1. The length of the CDR3 is 15 residues. Looked up from germline, CDR1 is SNHLY and CDR2 is FYNNEI. V lost 5 bases and J lost 1; bases outside the gene matches: 2.

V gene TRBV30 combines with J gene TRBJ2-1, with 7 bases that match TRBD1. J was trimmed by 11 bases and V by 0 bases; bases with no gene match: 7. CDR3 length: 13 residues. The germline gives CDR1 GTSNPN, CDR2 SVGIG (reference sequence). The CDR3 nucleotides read TGTGCCTGGAGTGTTCTAGGGGGCAGTCAGCAGTTCTTC. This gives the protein CAWSVLGGSQQFF.

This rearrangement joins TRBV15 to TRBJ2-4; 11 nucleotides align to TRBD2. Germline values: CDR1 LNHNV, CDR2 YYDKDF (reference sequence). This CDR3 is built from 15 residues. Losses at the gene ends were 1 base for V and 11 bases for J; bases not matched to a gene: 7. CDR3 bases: TGTGCCACCAGCAGAGTTATAGCGGGAGGGGTGTTTCAGTACTTC. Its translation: CATSRVIAGGVFQYF.

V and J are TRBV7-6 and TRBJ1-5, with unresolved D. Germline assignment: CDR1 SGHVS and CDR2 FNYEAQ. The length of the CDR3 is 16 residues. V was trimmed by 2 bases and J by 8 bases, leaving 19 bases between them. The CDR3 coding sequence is TGTGCCAGCAGCTTACCCCTGGTGGCAGGTCCGAAGCCCCAGCATTTT. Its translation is CASSLPLVAGPKPQHF. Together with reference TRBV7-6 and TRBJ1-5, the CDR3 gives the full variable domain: GAGVSQSPRYKVTKRGQDVALRCDPISGHVSLYWYRQALGQGPEFLTYFNYEAQQDKSGLPNDRFSAERPEGSISTLTIQRTEQRDSAMYRCASSLPLVAGPKPQHFGDGTRLSIL.

The CDR3 DNA reads TGTGCCAGCAGCTTAGGTCACAGGGAATCCTATGGCTACACCTTC. It codes for CASSLGHRESYGYTF. The chain links TRBV7-9 to TRBJ1-2, with TRBD1 as a possible D gene (6 bases). Germline V gene data show CDR1 as SEHNR and CDR2 as FQNEAQ (reference sequence). This CDR3 contains 15 residues. Trimming cost V 1 base and J 4 bases, with 13 bases left between them.

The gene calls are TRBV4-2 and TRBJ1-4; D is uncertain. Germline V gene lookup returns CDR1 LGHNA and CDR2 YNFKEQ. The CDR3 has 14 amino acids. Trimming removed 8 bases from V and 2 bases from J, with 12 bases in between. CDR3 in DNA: TGTGCCAGCGCGGTGCATACTACTAATGAAAAACTGTTTTTT. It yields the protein CASAVHTTNEKLFF.

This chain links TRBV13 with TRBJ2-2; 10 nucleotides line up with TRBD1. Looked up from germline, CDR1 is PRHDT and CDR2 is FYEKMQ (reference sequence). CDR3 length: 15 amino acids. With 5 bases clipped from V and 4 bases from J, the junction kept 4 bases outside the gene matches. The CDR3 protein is CASSRTGGSTGELFF. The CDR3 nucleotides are TGTGCCAGCAGCCGGACAGGGGGTAGCACCGGGGAGCTGTTTTTT.

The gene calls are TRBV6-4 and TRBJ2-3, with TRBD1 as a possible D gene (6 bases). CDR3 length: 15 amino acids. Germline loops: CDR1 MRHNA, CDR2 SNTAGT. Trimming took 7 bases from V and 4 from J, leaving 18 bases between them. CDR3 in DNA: TGTGCCAGCAAGTTCAGGGGAGAAAGCGCAGATACGCAGTATTTT. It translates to CASKFRGESADTQYF.

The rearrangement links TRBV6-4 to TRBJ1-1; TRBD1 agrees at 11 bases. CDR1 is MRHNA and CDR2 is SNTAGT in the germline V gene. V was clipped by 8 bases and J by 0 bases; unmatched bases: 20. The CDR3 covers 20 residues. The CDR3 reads CASLKDPDRGREVMNTEAFF. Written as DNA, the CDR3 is TGTGCCAGCTTAAAAGACCCGGACAGGGGGCGCGAAGTCATGAACACTGAAGCTTTCTTT.